The count of the clone carrying this TCR beta chain is one. Antigen unknown. V lost 1 base and J lost 3; bases outside the gene matches: 5. CDR1 and CDR2 from the germline V gene are SEHNR and FQNEAQ (reference sequence). The length of the CDR3 is 15 residues. The entry originates in a study of T cells in Graves' hyperthyroidism and ophthalmopathy. Using RNA transcripts as the source, TCR beta CDR3 regions were amplified. HTBI primers were used for first-round RT-PCR of the TCR CDR3. One entry per CDR3 protein results from TCRdb running MiXCR on the multiplex PCR reads. This repertoire shows roughly 740,000 distinct CDR3 sequences, roughly 15% found once; its top ten account for approximately 8%. Hyperthyroidism, newly diagnosed and lasting under 2 months, affected patients aged 18 to 65. Investigators excluded patients with uncontrolled infection, other autoimmune disease, pregnancy or lactation. The diagnoses drew upon clinical symptoms, serum thyroxine and TRAb, thyroid ultrasound and orbital computed tomography.

General study results and limits: A model of 13 V-J features distinguished ophthalmopathy from stable hyperthyroidism.

The rearrangement uses TRBV7-9 and TRBJ2-7, with 8 bases identical to TRBD1. This receptor was obtained from a man aged 18 to 35 with Graves' hyperthyroidism. Sequencing was done on a sample of blood. The CDR3: CASSLGTGTGYEQYF. CDR3 nucleotide sequence: TGTGCCAGCAGCTTAGGGACAGGGACGGGCTACGAGCAGTACTTC. Full variable domain (rest looked up from reference TRBV7-9 and TRBJ2-7): DTGVSQNPRHKITKRGQNVTFRCDPISEHNRLYWYRQTLGQGPEFLTYFQNEAQLEKSRLLSDRFSAERPKGSFSTLEIQRTEQGDSAMYLCASSLGTGTGYEQYFGPGTRLTVT.